This TCR beta chain was obtained from a study of regulatory T cells in long-lasting Graves disease. Combining iRepertoire HTBI primers with Arm-PCR of CDR3 regions, the authors built TCR beta libraries. One entry per CDR3 protein, called by TCRdb with MiXCR from the multiplex PCR reads. The sample carries around 240,000 distinct CDR3 sequences, 15% to 20% recorded once. Documented time point: newly diagnosed GD, antithyroid drugs for less than 3 months. From PBMCs, RNA was extracted and then used to make the TCR library. The same sample was also studied in work on T cells in Graves' hyperthyroidism and ophthalmopathy.

The clonotype was recovered from a young woman with Graves disease. The specimen was peripheral blood mononuclear cells (PBMCs), collected at new diagnosis, from a patient treated with antithyroid drugs.

The CDR3 bases are TGTGCCAGCAGCTTGGTGGCCACAGGGGATCTCAATCAGCCCCAGCATTTT. Translation: CASSLVATGDLNQPQHF. The J gene is TRBJ1-5, the V gene TRBV5-7; 7 positions match TRBD1. TRBV5-7 is flagged as an ORF with uncertain function. The CDR3 has 17 residues. The V segment lost 0 bases and the J segment 3 bases; nucleotides outside the gene matches: 9.